This TCR beta chain was retrieved from a study of blood T cells in healthy people across ages. With a J-beta primer mix and a sample-barcoded 5' primer, a second PCR ran roughly 6 to 12 cycles. Each of the cDNA molecules was tagged by a template-switch adaptor with 12 random nucleotides. TCRdb passed the 5' RACE reads through MiXCR, listing each CDR3 protein once. The table lists 2 million or so distinct CDR3 sequences, roughly 50% of them singletons. The sequencing sample was made of blood. This TCR came from a woman aged 40 to 55 in good health.

The CDR3 coding sequence is TGTGCCCCAGGGGGAGAGGAGACCTTACTAATGTATGGCTACACCTTC. Protein sequence: CAPGGEETLLMYGYTF. The gene calls are TRBV24-1 and TRBJ1-2, with 7 bases fitting TRBD1. The CDR3 has 16 residues. Germline assignment: CDR1 KGHDR and CDR2 SFDVKD. J was trimmed by 5 bases and V by 12 bases; bases with no gene match: 20.